Listed below are T cell receptor beta chains from one sample, sequenced in a study of blood T cell repertoires in COVID-19. Libraries were prepared by immunoSEQ multiplex PCR; TCRdb keeps only in-frame clonotypes and omits some of them. The sample lists around 84,000 clones; about four fifths were seen once. Sequenced input: peripheral blood. The receptors were sampled from a woman aged 40 to 50 with active or convalescent COVID-19. CDR3s include the opening cysteine and the closing phenylalanine or tryptophan.

length,V,J,CDR3
16,TRBV18,TRBJ1-2,CASSPQRGGGAWGYTF
14,TRBV3-1/TRBV3-2,TRBJ2-1,CASSQSARLGEQFF
13,TRBV6-6,TRBJ2-5,CASSGQAQETQYF
16,TRBV4-3,TRBJ2-1,CASSQERGWGPNEQFF
15,TRBV18,TRBJ2-3,CASSPLQGYLDTQYF
16,TRBV3-1/TRBV3-2,TRBJ1-6,CASSPCSGEGNSPLHF
15,TRBV7-9,TRBJ1-1,CASSPGTGASSRAFF
15,TRBV5-6,TRBJ2-7,CASSLFPGGGYEQYF
15,TRBV28,TRBJ1-6,CASSPPGQGLSSLHF
14,TRBV10-3,TRBJ2-2,CAIRRDLNTGELFF
13,TRBV5-1,TRBJ2-1,CASSLGDYNEQFF
15,TRBV4-3,TRBJ1-6,CASSQETGAHSPLHF
14,TRBV28,TRBJ1-6,CASTREESNSPLHF
15,TRBV7-9,TRBJ1-2,CASSLIKGQGYGYTF
16,TRBV27,TRBJ1-6,CASKPPKQGGNSPLHF
15,TRBV28,TRBJ1-1,CASRPEDRRYTEAFF
14,TRBV30,TRBJ1-1,CAWSNDRPPSEAFF
14,TRBV7-2,TRBJ1-1,CASSSYRGRGEAFF
16,TRBV9,TRBJ1-1,CASSVGGTGADTEAFF
14,TRBV19,TRBJ1-3,CASSITGTGNTIYF
13,TRBV19,TRBJ1-5,CASSTQMNQPQHF
13,TRBV9,TRBJ1-1,CASSPDRGTEAFF